A selection of T cell receptor beta chains follows, all from one sample in a study of blood T cell repertoires in COVID-19. The table came from immunoSEQ multiplex PCR; TCRdb's copy has only in-frame clones and leaves some out. The table records 100,000 to 150,000 clones, about nine tenths of them present only once. The specimen was peripheral blood. The receptors derive from a woman in her 70s with COVID-19, enrolled during active disease. Each CDR3 is given with its conserved first and last residue. The D gene is left open where the match is weak. A row's size may be missing; if present it is once, few, many or a size class.

size,J,V,D,CDR3,DNA
NA,TRBJ1-1,TRBV11-2,TRBD1,CASSLGAGGPEAFF,TGTGCCAGCAGCTTAGGGGCAGGGGGCCCTGAAGCTTTCTTT
few,TRBJ1-5,TRBV6-5,TRBD1,CASRWSRDRDQPQHF,TGTGCCAGCCGGTGGTCCCGGGACAGGGATCAGCCCCAGCATTTT
NA,TRBJ1-5,TRBV24-1,NA,CATSDSPGLVRQPQHF,TGTGCCACCAGTGATTCTCCAGGGTTGGTGCGTCAGCCCCAGCATTTT
NA,TRBJ2-2,TRBV5-1,TRBD2,CATGGGANTGELFF,TGCGCCACCGGCGGGGGGGCTAACACCGGGGAGCTGTTTTTT
NA,TRBJ2-2,TRBV7-9,NA,CASSSTRTSNTGELFF,TGTGCCAGCAGCTCAACCCGGACATCGAACACCGGGGAGCTGTTTTTT
NA,TRBJ2-1,TRBV5-4,TRBD1,CASSPRQGSREQFF,TGTGCCAGCAGTCCTAGACAGGGTTCGCGGGAGCAGTTCTTC
NA,TRBJ1-2,TRBV11-2,NA,CASSPTGWDGYTF,TGTGCCAGCAGCCCGACAGGATGGGATGGCTACACCTTC
NA,TRBJ2-5,TRBV2,TRBD1,CASSGGGSSGRTQYF,TGTGCCAGCAGTGGAGGGGGCAGCTCGGGGCGGACCCAGTACTTC
many,TRBJ1-1,TRBV18,NA,CASSREMNTEAFF,TGTGCCAGCTCACGGGAGATGAACACTGAAGCTTTCTTT
NA,TRBJ1-2,TRBV7-3,NA,CASSLSVRSSVYTF,TGTGCCAGCAGCTTAAGTGTCAGATCTTCTGTCTACACCTTC
NA,TRBJ1-1,TRBV7-9,TRBD1,CASSAQQGAYTEAFF,TGTGCCAGCAGCGCCCAACAGGGGGCGTACACTGAAGCTTTCTTT
NA,TRBJ1-5,TRBV27,TRBD1,CASSSRPRTGGSFSNQPQHF,TGTGCCAGCAGCTCCCGCCCACGGACAGGGGGCAGTTTTAGCAATCAGCCCCAGCATTTT
NA,TRBJ2-1,TRBV7-2,TRBD1,CASSPGQGRYNEQFF,TGTGCCAGCAGCCCCGGACAGGGCCGGTACAATGAGCAGTTCTTC
NA,TRBJ1-2,TRBV3-1/TRBV3-2,TRBD1,CASRPATGQFEGYTF,TGTGCCAGCAGACCCGCGACAGGGCAGTTTGAGGGCTACACCTTC
NA,TRBJ1-5,TRBV5-6,TRBD1,CASSASGQLFTSNQPQHF,TGTGCCAGCAGCGCGTCGGGACAGCTCTTTACTAGCAATCAGCCCCAGCATTTT
NA,TRBJ2-7,TRBV18,TRBD1,CASSLRTGQGAYEQYF,TGTGCCAGCTCACTCCGAACGGGACAGGGTGCATACGAGCAGTACTTC
NA,TRBJ1-4,TRBV19,NA,CASSSPGETNEKLFF,TGTGCCAGTAGTTCTCCAGGGGAAACTAATGAAAAACTGTTTTTT
NA,TRBJ1-1,TRBV19,TRBD1,CASSATGWTEAFF,TGTGCCAGTAGTGCGACAGGGTGGACTGAAGCTTTCTTT
NA,TRBJ2-3,TRBV7-9,NA,CASSFRGGGTDTQYF,TGTGCCAGCAGCTTTAGGGGCGGGGGCACAGATACGCAGTATTTT
NA,TRBJ1-1,TRBV27,TRBD1,CASSSITAGGRLWTEAFF,TGTGCCAGCAGTTCCATAACCGCAGGGGGCAGATTGTGGACTGAAGCTTTCTTT
NA,TRBJ2-1,TRBV6-1,NA,CASTLDSSYNEQFF,TGTGCCAGCACCCTAGATAGCTCCTACAATGAGCAGTTCTTC
few,TRBJ1-1,TRBV18,NA,CASSPEYGTLNTEAFF,TGTGCCAGCTCACCGGAATACGGGACACTGAACACTGAAGCTTTCTTT
NA,TRBJ2-7,TRBV7-2,NA,CASSLGWGEYYEQYF,TGTGCCAGCAGCTTAGGGTGGGGGGAGTACTACGAGCAGTACTTC
NA,TRBJ1-4,TRBV3-1/TRBV3-2,NA,CASTPVGGKSEKLFF,TGTGCCAGCACCCCGGTGGGGGGAAAAAGTGAAAAACTGTTTTTT
NA,TRBJ1-5,TRBV24-1,NA,CATSAGGYSNQPQHF,TGTGCCACCAGTGCCGGCGGGTATAGCAATCAGCCCCAGCATTTT
NA,TRBJ1-3,TRBV2,NA,CASSEGDTGNTIYF,TGTGCCAGCAGTGAAGGGGACACTGGAAACACCATATATTTT
NA,TRBJ2-3,TRBV7-2,TRBD2,CASSDQRGGTYTQYF,TGTGCCAGCAGCGATCAGCGGGGGGGCACATATACGCAGTATTTT
NA,TRBJ1-5,TRBV16,NA,CASSRRMSEIGNQPQHF,TGTGCCAGCAGCCGACGGATGTCGGAGATCGGCAATCAGCCCCAGCATTTT
NA,TRBJ2-2,TRBV28,NA,CASSLIGPGGELFF,TGTGCCAGCAGTTTAATAGGGCCGGGAGGGGAGCTGTTTTTT
NA,TRBJ1-2,TRBV5-8,TRBD1,CASSSWTGISNYGYTF,TGTGCCAGCAGCTCCTGGACAGGGATAAGTAACTATGGCTACACCTTC
few,TRBJ2-2,TRBV5-1,NA,CASSERPSGWGSGELFF,TGCGCCAGCAGCGAGCGACCGAGCGGGTGGGGTTCCGGGGAGCTGTTTTTT
NA,TRBJ1-5,TRBV4-1,TRBD1,CASSQDVGGQGWQPQHF,TGCGCCAGCAGCCAAGATGTTGGTGGACAGGGGTGGCAGCCCCAGCATTTT
NA,TRBJ2-7,TRBV7-9,NA,CASSLSQKSYEQYF,TGTGCCAGCAGCTTGTCACAGAAATCCTACGAGCAGTACTTC
NA,TRBJ2-3,TRBV5-1,NA,CASSLEPGATDTQYF,TGCGCCAGCAGCTTGGAGCCAGGGGCCACAGATACGCAGTATTTT
NA,TRBJ1-1,TRBV7-8,NA,CASSRTLESTEAFF,TGTGCCAGCAGCCGGACACTTGAGAGCACTGAAGCTTTCTTT
once,TRBJ2-7,TRBV28,NA,CASSDAVGVSNQYF,TGTGCCAGCAGTGACGCGGTGGGTGTGAGTAACCAGTACTTC
NA,TRBJ1-1,TRBV28,NA,CASIRGGISTEAFF,TGTGCCAGCATACGCGGGGGGATTTCCACTGAAGCTTTCTTT
NA,TRBJ2-1,TRBV3-1/TRBV3-2,TRBD2,CASSLTTTSGGYNEQFF,TGTGCCAGCAGCTTAACCACAACTAGCGGGGGATACAATGAGCAGTTCTTC
NA,TRBJ2-6,TRBV5-1,TRBD2,CASSLAGRSSGANVLTF,TGCGCCAGCAGCTTGGCCGGGAGGAGCTCTGGGGCCAACGTCCTGACTTTC
NA,TRBJ2-5,TRBV7-2,TRBD2,CASSLGGGGQETQYF,TGTGCCAGCAGCTTAGGCGGGGGGGGCCAAGAGACCCAGTACTTC
NA,TRBJ2-1,TRBV28,TRBD2,CASSLSQLAGGTYEQFF,TGTGCCAGCAGTCTCTCTCAACTAGCGGGGGGGACATATGAGCAGTTCTTC
NA,TRBJ2-2,TRBV18,TRBD1,CASSPGRGRDTGELFF,TGTGCCAGCTCACCGGGCAGGGGGCGAGACACCGGGGAGCTGTTTTTT
NA,TRBJ2-7,TRBV12-3/TRBV12-4,TRBD1,CASDRVGCEQYF,TGTGCCAGTGACAGGGTTGGGTGCGAGCAGTACTTC
NA,TRBJ2-7,TRBV7-2,TRBD2,CASSLGLAGEQYF,TGTGCCAGCAGCTTAGGACTAGCGGGGGAGCAGTACTTC
NA,TRBJ1-2,TRBV6-1,TRBD1,CASSYGDRDLGYTF,TGTGCCAGCAGTTATGGGGACAGGGACCTCGGCTACACCTTC
NA,TRBJ2-1,TRBV11-2,TRBD2,CASSLDSGVGPYNEQFF,TGTGCCAGCAGCTTAGATAGCGGGGTGGGACCCTACAATGAGCAGTTCTTC
NA,TRBJ2-3,TRBV4-1,TRBD2,CASSSDEMSLAEGTDTQYF,TGCGCCAGCAGCTCAGATGAAATGAGCCTAGCGGAAGGAACAGATACGCAGTATTTT
NA,TRBJ2-1,TRBV2,TRBD2,CASSRTSGGNYNEQFF,TGTGCCAGCAGCCGGACTAGCGGGGGGAACTACAATGAGCAGTTCTTC
NA,TRBJ1-4,TRBV2,NA,CASKSREGEKLFF,TGTGCCAGCAAAAGCAGGGAGGGAGAAAAACTGTTTTTT
NA,TRBJ1-1,TRBV5-5,TRBD1,CASSIGQGGYGTEAFF,TGTGCCAGCAGCATCGGACAGGGGGGTTACGGCACTGAAGCTTTCTTT
NA,TRBJ2-1,TRBV5-4,NA,CASSSSRFGLGWNEQFF,TGTGCCAGCAGCTCCTCCCGTTTCGGGTTAGGTTGGAATGAGCAGTTCTTC
NA,TRBJ2-7,TRBV27,TRBD2,CASSLGGGAYEQYF,TGTGCCAGCTCCCTAGGCGGGGGGGCTTACGAGCAGTACTTC
NA,TRBJ1-1,TRBV5-1,TRBD1,CASSSRQGALNTEAFF,TGCGCCAGCAGCTCGCGACAGGGGGCCTTGAACACTGAAGCTTTCTTT
NA,TRBJ1-2,TRBV12-3/TRBV12-4,NA,CASSYREYGYTF,TGTGCCAGCAGTTACAGGGAATATGGCTACACCTTC